Listed here is a single T cell receptor (beta chain). Its antigen is undetermined. Only in-frame clones appear in the TCRdb table, and some are missing; sequencing was by immunoSEQ multiplex PCR. The profile shows roughly 2.1 million clones, more than 85% of them singletons. Germline loops: CDR1 SGDLS, CDR2 YYNGEE. The CDR3 consists of 12 residues. V was clipped by 3 bases and J by 8 bases, with 9 bases between them. The data originate from a study of shared clonotypes between healthy human individuals. Study-wide context: Each donor contributed plates that comprised three CD4 naive, three CD4 memory, two CD8 naive and one CD8 memory. Study findings and constraints: Memory subsets generally showed lower estimated richness than naive subsets. With a handful of donors compared, around 4.7% of naive CD4 clonotypes were shared.

The naive CD8 fraction comprised CD45RO-negative cells positively selected for CCR7 and excluded terminally differentiated effector memory CD45RA+ cells. All donors were healthy HIV-negative adults lacking recent acute infections or vaccinations. Sequencing was done on a sample of naive CD8+ T cells from PBMCs. The chain joins TRBV9 to TRBJ2-4, with D perhaps TRBD1 (6 bases). The sequence was obtained from a man in his late teens or twenties in good health. Some clones in this sample may be carry-over from other donors' samples. CDR3 coding DNA: TGTGCCAGCAGCGACAGGGTTGACATTCAGTACTTC. It encodes CASSDRVDIQYF.